This T cell receptor (beta chain) was sequenced during a study of blood T cell repertoires in COVID-19. Using immunoSEQ multiplex PCR, the repertoire was profiled, and TCRdb retains in-frame clones only, with some absent. The data show 140,000 or so clones, with roughly 88% seen just once and more than 9% held by the top ten. This CDR3 is built from 15 residues. Trimming cost V 1 base and J 1 base, with 6 bases left between them. Germline V gene sequence: CDR1 SGHRS, CDR2 YFSETQ. The sequenced sample was peripheral blood. The J gene is TRBJ2-6, the V gene TRBV5-1; D gene ambiguous. This clonotype originated in a man aged 60-69 years with active or convalescent COVID-19. The CDR3: CASSLFLSGANVLTF. The DNA for the CDR3 is TGCGCCAGCAGCTTGTTCCTATCTGGGGCCAACGTCCTGACTTTC.